The 14 T cell receptor beta chains presented below share a single source sample, sequenced in a study of T cells in Graves' hyperthyroidism and ophthalmopathy (dated by TCRdb to about 2019). Library preparation used multiplex PCR. TCRdb lists the instrument as Illumina HiSeq 2000. The TCR beta CDR3 regions were amplified from RNA transcripts. For the first round of RT-PCR on the TCR CDR3, the HTBI primer set was used together with the Qiagen OneStep RT-PCR kit. TCRdb reanalyzed the raw reads on its own, using fastp at Q25 for trimming and MiXCR for clone calling, and kept in-frame beta chains. Rows with one shared CDR3 protein collapse into an entry with the most common genes and DNA. The sample data list 600,000 to 650,000 distinct CDR3 sequences, and around 15% of these were observed just once. The biggest ten clones account for over 3.5% of the sample. The sequencing sample was made of blood. The origin of the receptors is a woman in her 30s with Graves' hyperthyroidism.

The V call is TRBV28, the J call TRBJ2-2, with D possibly being TRBD2 (7 bases). There are 15 residues in the CDR3. The V end was cut by 1 base, the J end by 4 bases, with 10 bases between. Looked up from germline, CDR1 is MDHEN and CDR2 is SYDVKM. CDR3 sequence (DNA): TGTGCCAGCAGTTTATACAGGGAGGGCACCGGGGAGCTGTTTTTT. Its protein is CASSLYREGTGELFF.

This clonotype was counted ten times or more. V gene TRBV27 combines with J gene TRBJ1-1; D ambiguous. Trimming took 1 base from V and 0 from J, leaving 9 bases between them. The CDR3 is made up of 15 amino acids. Looked up from germline, CDR1 is MNHEY and CDR2 is SMNVEV (reference sequence). The chain's CDR3 is CASSLYANVNTEAFF. The CDR3 coding sequence is TGTGCCAGCAGTTTATATGCTAACGTGAACACTGAAGCTTTCTTT.

This clonotype came up many times. The rearrangement links TRBV12-3 or TRBV12-4 to TRBJ2-3; no reliable D call. The V and J ends lost 5 bases and 4 bases respectively, with 13 bases between them. This CDR3 region has 14 residues. The CDR3: CASSRVPSADTQYF. Here the CDR3 DNA reads TGTGCCAGCAGTAGGGTCCCTTCCGCAGATACGCAGTATTTT.

About this clonotype: This could be a read error, since a much larger clone is one nucleotide away. The V call is TRBV6-9, the J call TRBJ2-1; D could derive from TRBD1 or TRBD2 (5 bases each). Trimming stripped 3 bases from V and 0 bases from J, with 18 bases between. Germline V CDR1 and CDR2: MNHGY, SVAAGI. CDR3 length: 18 amino acids. CDR3 in DNA: TGTGCCAGCAGTTACCCCGGGGCCCGCATTTCCTCCTACAATGAGCAGTTCTTC. Its translation: CASSYPGARISSYNEQFF.

This chain links TRBV7-2 with TRBJ2-2; 14 bases are shared with TRBD2. V dropped 2 bases and J dropped 8; count of bases not matched to a gene: 10. The CDR3 has 18 amino acids. The germline gives CDR1 SGHTA, CDR2 FQGNSA. The CDR3 DNA is TGTGCCAGCAGCTTACCTCAAGGGACTAGCGGGAGAATGGGGGAGCTGTTTTTT. Translating gives CASSLPQGTSGRMGELFF. Supplemented by reference TRBV7-2 and TRBJ2-2, the full variable domain reads GAGVSQSPSNKVTEKGKDVELRCDPISGHTALYWYRQSLGQGLEFLIYFQGNSAPDKSGLPSDRFSAERTGGSVSTLTIQRTQQEDSAVYLCASSLPQGTSGRMGELFFGEGSRLTVL.

The genes are TRBV2 and TRBJ2-1, with 10 bases identical to TRBD2. The V segment lost 7 bases and the J segment 2 bases; nucleotides outside the gene matches: 5. Germline V gene data show CDR1 as SNHLY and CDR2 as FYNNEI. This CDR3 is built from 15 residues. The CDR3 protein is CASTGLAAAYNEQFF. DNA of the CDR3: TGTGCCAGCACCGGACTAGCGGCAGCCTACAATGAGCAGTTCTTC.

This clonotype was seen more than once but under ten times. This sequence joins TRBV7-8 and TRBJ2-7; the match to TRBD1 covers 11 bases. Germline V gene sequence: CDR1 SGHVS, CDR2 FQNEAQ. CDR3 length: 15 residues. V was pared by 2 bases and J by 7 bases, with 7 bases of the junction left unmatched. The CDR3 protein is CASSLRTGGSREQYF. The CDR3 bases are TGTGCCAGCAGCTTAAGGACAGGGGGCAGTCGGGAGCAGTACTTC.

The chain employs TRBV2 and TRBJ2-7; D may correspond to TRBD1 or TRBD2 (5 bases each). CDR1 and CDR2 from the germline V gene are SNHLY and FYNNEI. The CDR3 covers 15 residues. The V and J ends lost 4 bases and 3 bases respectively, with 16 bases between them. The CDR3 protein is CASSVEGMVLYEQYF. The DNA for the CDR3 is TGTGCCAGCAGTGTCGAGGGGATGGTTCTCTACGAGCAGTACTTC.

Details on this clonotype: A read error may be the cause here, since a much bigger clone is one base away. V usage is TRBV18 and J usage is TRBJ2-7; D not resolved. V lost 1 base and J lost 1, with 8 bases in between. This CDR3 region has 14 residues. The germline CDR1 and CDR2 sequences are KGHSH and LQKENI. This CDR3 is CASSPLGRSYEQYF. The CDR3 bases are TGTGCCAGCTCACCACTTGGTCGTTCCTACGAGCAGTACTTC.

In this sample, this clonotype turned up a few times. The rearrangement joins TRBV18 to TRBJ1-2; D is unclear. V lost 3 bases and J lost 4, with 15 bases in between. This CDR3 has 15 residues. In germline, CDR1 is KGHSH, CDR2 LQKENI. CDR3 sequence reads: CASSPKRALFYGYTF. The CDR3 coding sequence is TGTGCCAGCTCACCGAAAAGGGCCCTCTTCTATGGCTACACCTTC.

This rearrangement joins TRBV7-6 to TRBJ1-4, with TRBD1 identical over 7 bases. The CDR3 spans 14 residues. The germline V gene encodes CDR1 SGHVS and CDR2 FNYEAQ. The junction had 6 bases not matched to a gene; V was cut back by 3 bases and J by 8 bases. The CDR3 DNA sequence: TGTGCCAGCAGCTTGGGGGGACAGCTCGAAAAACTGTTTTTT. Translation gives CASSLGGQLEKLFF.

Only one count was recorded for this clonotype. The chain couples TRBV19 to TRBJ1-1; D remains ambiguous. Trimming removed 5 bases from V and 7 bases from J, with 14 bases in between. The CDR3 extends over 13 amino acids. The germline V gene has CDR1 LNHDA and CDR2 SQIVND (reference sequence). In DNA, the CDR3 is TGTGCCAGTAGTGCTAGTGCCGCTCTTGAAGCTTTCTTT. Translated: CASSASAALEAFF.

This clonotype was observed at least ten times. The chain employs TRBV7-3 and TRBJ2-1; D tentatively fits TRBD1 or TRBD2 (5 bases each). Germline CDR1 SGHTA, CDR2 FQGTGA. The CDR3 covers 13 residues. With 4 bases removed from V and 7 bases from J, the gap between germline ends came to 11 bases. This CDR3 is CASSWGKVNEQFF. The CDR3 DNA reads as TGTGCCAGCAGCTGGGGGAAAGTTAATGAGCAGTTCTTC. The whole variable domain, filled in from reference TRBV7-3 and TRBJ2-1, reads GAGVSQTPSNKVTEKGKYVELRCDPISGHTALYWYRQSLGQGPEFLIYFQGTGAADDSGLPNDRFFAVRPEGSVSTLKIQRTERGDSAVYLCASSWGKVNEQFFGPGTRLTVL.

This clonotype has a count of ten or more. J is TRBJ1-4 and V is TRBV29-1; 7 positions match TRBD1. Germline lookup yields CDR1 SQVTM and CDR2 ANQGSEA. The CDR3 covers 12 residues. Trimming removed 3 bases from V and 10 bases from J; junction bases left unmatched: 5. The CDR3 reads CSVDDRDGKLFF. DNA for the CDR3: TGCAGCGTTGACGACAGGGATGGAAAACTGTTTTTT.